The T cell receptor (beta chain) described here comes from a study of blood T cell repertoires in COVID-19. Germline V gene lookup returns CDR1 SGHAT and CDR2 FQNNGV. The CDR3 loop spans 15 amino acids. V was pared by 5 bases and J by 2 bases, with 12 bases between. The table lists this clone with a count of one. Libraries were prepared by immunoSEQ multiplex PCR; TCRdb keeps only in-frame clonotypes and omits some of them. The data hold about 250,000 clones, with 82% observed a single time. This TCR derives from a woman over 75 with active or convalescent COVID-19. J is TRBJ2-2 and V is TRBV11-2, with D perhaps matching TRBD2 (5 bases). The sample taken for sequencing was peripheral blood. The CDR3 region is CASSARGFNTGELFF. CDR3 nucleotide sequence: TGTGCCAGCAGCGCCCGGGGATTCAACACCGGGGAGCTGTTTTTT.